The present TCR beta chain was sequenced within a study of CD8 T cells in ankylosing spondylitis. To note about this clonotype: Its antigen is still unknown.

Regarding the study as a whole: Ankylosing spondylitis blood appeared to carry a characteristic TCR beta motif of 7 or 8 highly homologous variants.

5'-RACE, quantitative and with molecular barcodes, yielded the TCR beta libraries. TCRdb re-derived calls from the 5' RACE reads in MiXCR, one entry per CDR3 protein. There are around 140,000 distinct CDR3 sequences in the sample; over 15% occur only once, and approximately 33% lies in the top ten. The CDR3 has 17 amino acids. V was shortened by 3 bases and J by 5 bases, with 21 bases between the two germline ends. The germline CDR1 and CDR2 sequences are SGDLS and YYNGEE. This TCR was recovered from a male donor with ankylosing spondylitis. V is TRBV9 and J is TRBJ2-1; D possibly matches TRBD1 or TRBD2 (5 bases each). The sequenced material came from blood, either unsorted or a sorted T cell fraction (not recorded which). The CDR3 DNA sequence: TGTGCCAGCAGCGCCCATTCCTGGCAGGGACCTGACAATGAGCAGTTCTTC. Its protein product is CASSAHSWQGPDNEQFF.